This T cell receptor beta chain was obtained from a study of shared clonotypes between healthy human individuals. The CDR3 spans 12 residues. The germline gives CDR1 LGHNT, CDR2 FRNRAP. Trimming removed 4 bases from V and 6 bases from J, with 10 bases in between. Repertoires were generated with immunoSEQ multiplex PCR, while TCRdb's copy carries only in-frame clones and drops some. Of some 1,900,000 clones listed, about 95% were seen once; the top ten hold 1% to 1.5%. It was CD45RO-negative cells, positively selected for CCR7, that made up naive CD8 cells, with terminally differentiated effector memory CD45RA+ cells excluded.

The sample taken for sequencing was naive CD8+ T cells sorted from blood. The chain employs TRBV12-5 and TRBJ2-7; D may be TRBD1 (5 bases). The sequence derives from a man aged 18 to 30 in good health. The CDR3 sequence: CASGSQGAEQYF. The CDR3 DNA is TGTGCTAGTGGTTCCCAGGGTGCCGAGCAGTACTTC.